This TCR beta chain was recorded in a study of CD8 T cells in ankylosing spondylitis. Whole-study findings and limits: Several of the motif variants were reported before in synovial fluid and blood from reactive arthritis. Peripheral blood samples showed relatively rare disease-linked clones, and these clones were CD8+. What appeared characteristic of ankylosing spondylitis blood was a TCR beta motif of several highly homologous variants. Matched ankylosing spondylitis synovial fluid reportedly contained a significantly enriched population of disease-linked clones.

The CDR3 has 14 amino acids. V was trimmed by 1 base and J by 8 bases, leaving 14 bases between them. Per germline, CDR1 LGHDT and CDR2 YNNKEL (reference sequence). This clonotype was counted a few times. Its antigen is undetermined. As the method for making TCR beta libraries, quantitative 5'-RACE with molecular barcodes was used. TCRdb itself ran the 5' RACE reads through MiXCR, one entry per CDR3 protein. This sample has 350,000 to 450,000 distinct CDR3 sequences, with roughly 26% found just once. The V and J genes are TRBV3-1 and TRBJ1-2; D call uncertain. This receptor was obtained from a male donor with ankylosing spondylitis. The sample comprised blood, either unsorted or a sorted T cell fraction (not recorded which). CDR3 residues: CASSQVGSLNGYTF. CDR3 in DNA: TGTGCCAGCAGCCAAGTCGGCAGTCTCAACGGCTACACCTTC.